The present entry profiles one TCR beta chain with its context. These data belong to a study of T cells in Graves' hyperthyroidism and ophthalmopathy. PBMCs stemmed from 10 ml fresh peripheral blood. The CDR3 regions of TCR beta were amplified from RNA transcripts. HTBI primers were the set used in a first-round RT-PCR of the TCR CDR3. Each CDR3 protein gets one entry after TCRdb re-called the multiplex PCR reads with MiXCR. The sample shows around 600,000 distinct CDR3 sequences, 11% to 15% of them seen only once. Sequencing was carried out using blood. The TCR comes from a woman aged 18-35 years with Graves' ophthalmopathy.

CDR3: CSARDGTKNIQYF. The CDR3 nucleotides read TGCAGTGCTAGAGACGGAACCAAAAACATTCAGTACTTC. V gene TRBV20-1 combines with J gene TRBJ2-4; unclear D gene. This CDR3 contains 13 residues. Germline V gene lookup returns CDR1 DFQATT and CDR2 SNEGSKA (reference sequence). Trimming took 0 bases from V and 2 from J, leaving 5 bases between them.